Following are 23 T cell receptor beta chains from one sample sequenced in a study of Ad26.COV2.S vaccination and SARS-CoV-2 variants. Noted treatment: about 20 received Ad26.COV2.S at low or high dose, single or two shots; about 5 received placebo; per-sample allocation not given. Day 63 after the first injection of vaccine or placebo was the sampling time. Data came from immunoSEQ multiplex PCR; TCRdb stores just in-frame clones and leaves some out. The table shows some 460,000 clones, with 89% occurring only once. Sample: peripheral blood, taken in a trial of Ad26.COV2.S vaccine versus placebo. These receptor sequences come from a person between 18 and 60 years old who received the Ad26.COV2.S COVID-19 vaccine or a placebo.

V usage is TRBV30 and J usage is TRBJ2-7; D gene unclear. This CDR3 has 12 amino acids. V lost 2 bases and J lost 3, with 8 bases in between. Germline values: CDR1 GTSNPN, CDR2 SVGIG (reference sequence). The CDR3 coding sequence is TGTGCCTGGAGTCTTTGGGGCTACGAGCAGTACTTC. As protein: CAWSLWGYEQYF.

The rearrangement uses TRBV3-1 (or the pseudogene TRBV3-2) and TRBJ2-7; no clear D gene. Germline lookup yields CDR1 LGHDT and CDR2 YNNKEL (reference sequence). The CDR3 contains 12 residues. Trimming cost V 3 bases and J 0 bases, with 3 bases left between them. The CDR3 DNA is TGTGCCAGCAGCCAGTACTCCTACGAGCAGTACTTC. It codes for CASSQYSYEQYF.

The chain combines TRBV7-8 with TRBJ2-5; tentative D call: TRBD2 (5 bases). The CDR3 covers 13 residues. Germline V gene lookup returns CDR1 SGHVS and CDR2 FQNEAQ. Trimming left V 6 bases short and J 8 bases short, with 16 bases between. The CDR3 loop is CASSSDGVVTQYF. Written as DNA, the CDR3 is TGTGCCAGCAGTTCTGACGGGGTGGTCACCCAGTACTTC.

The V call is TRBV6-1, the J call TRBJ1-1; D is perhaps TRBD1 (5 bases). Looked up from germline, CDR1 is MNHNS and CDR2 is SASEGT. The V end lost 2 bases, the J end lost 0 bases, and 25 bases lay between the germline ends. The length of the CDR3 is 20 residues. The CDR3 DNA is TGTGCCAGCAGTGAACCAGCTAGCCAGGGAATGCGGGTGATGAACACTGAAGCTTTCTTT. It codes for CASSEPASQGMRVMNTEAFF.

The chain combines TRBV5-1 with TRBJ1-1; D gene ambiguous. Germline lookup yields CDR1 SGHRS and CDR2 YFSETQ. CDR3 length: 14 residues. Deletions cut 2 bases from V and 0 bases from J, with 8 bases between. CDR3 residues: CASSFEGVNTEAFF. DNA for the CDR3: TGCGCCAGCAGCTTCGAGGGAGTGAACACTGAAGCTTTCTTT. The full variable domain, in which reference TRBV5-1 and TRBJ1-1 provide the parts outside the CDR3, is KAGVTQTPRYLIKTRGQQVTLSCSPISGHRSVSWYQQTPGQGLQFLFEYFSETQRNKGNFPGRFSGRQFSNSRSEMNVSTLELGDSALYLCASSFEGVNTEAFFGQGTRLTVV.

The chain recombines TRBV19 with TRBJ1-1; TRBD1 aligns across 7 bases. The germline V gene encodes CDR1 LNHDA and CDR2 SQIVND (reference sequence). J gave up 1 base and V 7 bases, and 9 bases lay outside the gene matches. The CDR3 runs to 15 residues. Here the CDR3 reads CASNTGENWNTEAFF. CDR3 bases: TGTGCCAGTAACACAGGGGAAAATTGGAACACTGAAGCTTTCTTT.

This chain connects TRBV6-1 to TRBJ1-4; tentative D call: TRBD1 (6 bases). Trimming left V 3 bases short and J 1 base short, with 9 bases between. In germline, CDR1 is MNHNS, CDR2 SASEGT. This CDR3 comprises 15 residues. CDR3 nucleotides: TGTGCCAGCAGTGACAGGGGCGGAACTAATGAAAAACTGTTTTTT. Protein sequence: CASSDRGGTNEKLFF.

The CDR3 sequence: CASSLARGVTEAFF. The CDR3 DNA reads as TGTGCCAGCAGCTTAGCGCGGGGGGTCACTGAAGCTTTCTTT. This chain links TRBV7-8 with TRBJ1-1; tentatively, D is TRBD1 (5 bases). Trimming stripped 0 bases from V and 4 bases from J, with 9 bases between. The CDR3 totals 14 residues. Germline values: CDR1 SGHVS, CDR2 FQNEAQ.

The chain combines TRBV4-1 with TRBJ2-5, with 7 bases identical to TRBD2. CDR1 and CDR2 from the germline V gene are MGHRA and YSYEKL. The CDR3 is 16 residues long. Trimming at V came to 0 bases and at J to 3 bases, leaving 7 bases not matched to a gene. CDR3 coding DNA: TGCGCCAGCAGCCAAGATCTTACGGGAGGAGAAGAGACCCAGTACTTC. Protein: CASSQDLTGGEETQYF.

The rearrangement joins TRBV6-1 to TRBJ2-3; weak D call: TRBD2 (6 bases). CDR1 is MNHNS, CDR2 SASEGT, per germline. CDR3 length: 14 residues. Trimming stripped 3 bases from V and 8 bases from J, with 15 bases between. This CDR3 is CASSDRDSFSTQYF. CDR3 sequence (DNA): TGTGCCAGCAGTGATAGGGACTCGTTCAGTACGCAGTATTTT.

This clone was detected a few times. The chain combines TRBV5-1 with TRBJ1-1, with D unclear. Trimming stripped 6 bases from V and 4 bases from J, with 10 bases between. This CDR3 spans 12 amino acids. CDR1 and CDR2 from the germline V gene are SGHRS and YFSETQ. The CDR3 bases are TGCGCCAGCAATGACGGACCCACTGAAGCTTTCTTT. Amino acid sequence: CASNDGPTEAFF.

The chain links TRBV5-1 to TRBJ2-3; 9 bases match TRBD2. The CDR3 covers 20 residues. Germline V lookup: CDR1 SGHRS, CDR2 YFSETQ. V shed 2 bases, J shed 1 base, and the junction held 17 bases outside the gene matches. The DNA for the CDR3 is TGCGCCAGCAGCTTTAGTGGACTAGCGTCTTTATTCGCGGGCACAGATACGCAGTATTTT. It is translated as CASSFSGLASLFAGTDTQYF.

The table lists this clone with a few counts. The chain uses TRBV4-1 and TRBJ1-5; D is unresolved. This CDR3 spans 15 amino acids. The germline gives CDR1 MGHRA, CDR2 YSYEKL. The V end lost 1 base, the J end lost 3 bases, and 10 bases lay between the germline ends. CDR3 amino acids: CASSQVLGINQPQHF. DNA of the CDR3: TGCGCCAGCAGCCAAGTATTGGGGATCAATCAGCCCCAGCATTTT.

This rearrangement joins TRBV5-1 to TRBJ2-3, with D uncertain. Germline V CDR1 and CDR2: SGHRS, YFSETQ. Trimming took 5 bases from V and 2 from J, leaving 6 bases between them. The CDR3 has 12 residues. In DNA, the CDR3 is TGCGCCAGCAGGATTTCCACAGATACGCAGTATTTT. Its translation is CASRISTDTQYF.

This clone showed up just once. CDR3 loop: CASSKMGGGVYGYTF. In DNA, the CDR3 is TGTGCCAGCAGCAAAATGGGCGGGGGCGTCTATGGCTACACCTTC. This chain links TRBV11-1 with TRBJ1-2; weak D call: TRBD1 (6 bases). The CDR3 is made up of 15 amino acids. V lost 5 bases to trimming and J lost 4 bases, with 17 bases between them. Per the germline V gene, CDR1 is SGHAT and CDR2 is FQDESV (reference sequence).

The chain combines TRBV19 with TRBJ1-2, with 10 bases identical to TRBD1. Trimming took 4 bases from V and 5 from J; bases not matched to a gene: 4. Germline V gene data show CDR1 as LNHDA and CDR2 as SQIVND (reference sequence). The CDR3 length is 14 residues. The CDR3 region has the DNA TGTGCCAGTAGTACAAGGACAGGGGGATATGGCTACACCTTC. Amino acids: CASSTRTGGYGYTF.

The gene calls are TRBV5-1 and TRBJ1-5, with no clear D. V was shortened by 4 bases and J by 7 bases, with 18 bases between the two germline ends. The CDR3 runs 15 residues. CDR1 is SGHRS and CDR2 is YFSETQ in the germline V gene. The CDR3 protein is CASSPTPSSGQPQHF. In nucleotides, the CDR3 is TGCGCCAGCAGCCCAACCCCATCTAGTGGCCAGCCCCAGCATTTT.

The chain links TRBV5-1 to TRBJ2-2; D is uncertain. The CDR3 totals 13 residues. Germline V gives CDR1 SGHRS, CDR2 YFSETQ. The ends were cut back, 7 bases at V and 5 bases at J, with 12 bases in the middle. The DNA of the CDR3 is TGCGCCAGCCAGAACTACCGGACCGGGGAGCTGTTTTTT. Amino acids: CASQNYRTGELFF.

The rearrangement links TRBV4-1 to TRBJ2-7, with 9 bases fitting TRBD1. Germline V gene sequence: CDR1 MGHRA, CDR2 YSYEKL. The CDR3 is made up of 15 amino acids. V gave up 5 bases and J gave up 4 bases; unmatched junction bases: 9. The CDR3 DNA sequence: TGCGCCAGCAGCTTGGGACAGGGTATGAGTTACGAGCAGTACTTC. This gives the protein CASSLGQGMSYEQYF.

The chain is built from TRBV7-9 and TRBJ2-1, with 7 positions matching TRBD1. The CDR3 has 16 residues. CDR1 and CDR2 from the germline V gene are SEHNR and FQNEAQ (reference sequence). CDR3 sequence: CAPARLQGRTGNEQFF. The CDR3 coding sequence is TGTGCTCCTGCACGATTACAGGGAAGGACAGGTAATGAGCAGTTCTTC.

The gene calls are TRBV2 and TRBJ2-7, with 10 positions matching TRBD2. V trimming: 6 bases; J trimming: 1 base; junction bases outside the gene matches: 9. Germline V gene data show CDR1 as SNHLY and CDR2 as FYNNEI. This CDR3 is built from 16 residues. The CDR3 DNA sequence: TGTGCCAGCAGCGCCCCCGGGACTAGCGATTCCTACGAGCAGTACTTC. As protein: CASSAPGTSDSYEQYF.

The rearrangement links TRBV6-2 or TRBV6-3 to TRBJ2-7; TRBD1 agrees at 7 bases. The J segment lost 8 bases and the V segment lost 5 bases, leaving 9 bases of the junction unmatched. The CDR3 is 13 amino acids. The germline CDR1 and CDR2 sequences are MNHEY and SVGEGT. Written as DNA, the CDR3 is TGTGCCAGCAGTATCCTGACAGGGTCGCAGCAGTACTTC. This codes for CASSILTGSQQYF.

This clone has a single count. The chain couples TRBV7-2 to TRBJ2-5, with 7 bases that match TRBD1. V shed 8 bases and J 1 base; nucleotides not matched to a gene: 4. This CDR3 has 13 residues. Germline loops: CDR1 SGHTA, CDR2 FQGNSA. The CDR3 spells CASSGTVQETQYF. CDR3 nucleotides: TGTGCCAGCTCCGGGACAGTCCAAGAGACCCAGTACTTC.